The source of this T cell receptor beta chain is a study of OX40 agonist ivuxolimab in advanced cancers. Autoimmune disease history or systemic immunosuppression meant exclusion. The germline V and J ends were trimmed by 6 bases and 3 bases, with 9 bases remaining between them. This CDR3 region has 13 residues. Germline-derived CDR1 and CDR2 are LNHDA and SQIVND (reference sequence). Study observations and caveats: CD4+ and CD8+ T cells in blood underwent clonal expansion by week 6 at 0.1 to 3.0 mg/kg.

Sequencing was performed with immunoSEQ multiplex PCR; in TCRdb, only in-frame clones are kept and a portion is missing. This table has more than 65,000 clones, 80% to 90% appearing once. A remark on this clone: Its target is not known.

The receptor comes from an adult with an advanced solid tumor such as melanoma, head and neck, liver or kidney cancer. J is TRBJ2-1 and V is TRBV19; D is possibly TRBD1 (5 bases). Sample: CD4+ or CD8+ T cells sorted from blood, taken in a trial of the OX40 agonist ivuxolimab. CDR3: CASRTVYYNEQFF. CDR3 nucleotide sequence: TGTGCCAGTAGGACAGTCTACTACAATGAGCAGTTCTTC.